The entry below gives a single T cell receptor (beta chain) sequence along with its context. As yet, its antigen is unknown. Different DNA sequences within this sample yield the same CDR3. Some clones are missing from TCRdb's copy, which holds only in-frame ones; the method was immunoSEQ multiplex PCR. The table has some 380,000 clones, about 96% seen once; the top ten hold 0.25% to 0.35%. CDR1 and CDR2 from the germline V gene are SGHDT and YYEEEE. V dropped 0 bases and J dropped 0; count of bases not matched to a gene: 1. The CDR3 spans 15 residues. This entry belongs to a study of shared clonotypes between healthy human individuals. Study conclusions and caveats: A handful of donors showed sharing of 4.5% to 6% of naive CD4 clonotypes. Donors were few, which limited the genetic and exposure-history diversity represented.

The sequence came from a man aged 25 to 40 in good health. The source material was memory CD8+ T cells sorted from blood. Subset here: CD45RO+ cells pooled with CCR7-negative TemRA cells. The V and J genes are TRBV5-6 and TRBJ2-3; 7 bases map to TRBD2. The CDR3: CASSLGLASTDTQYF. CDR3 nucleotide sequence: TGTGCCAGCAGCTTGGGACTAGCTAGCACAGATACGCAGTATTTT.